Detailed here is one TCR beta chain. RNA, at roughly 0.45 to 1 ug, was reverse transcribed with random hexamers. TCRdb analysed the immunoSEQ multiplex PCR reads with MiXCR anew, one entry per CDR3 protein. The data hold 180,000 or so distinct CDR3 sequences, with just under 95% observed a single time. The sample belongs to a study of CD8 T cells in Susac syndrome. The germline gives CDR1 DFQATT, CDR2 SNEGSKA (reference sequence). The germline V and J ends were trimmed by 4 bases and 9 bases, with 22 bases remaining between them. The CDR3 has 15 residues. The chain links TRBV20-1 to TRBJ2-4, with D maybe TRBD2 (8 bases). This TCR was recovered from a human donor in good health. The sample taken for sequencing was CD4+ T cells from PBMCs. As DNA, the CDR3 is TGCAGTGCTACCAGACGGAACAGGGGACTAGGCATTCAGTACTTC. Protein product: CSATRRNRGLGIQYF.